This is a list of T cell receptor beta chains from one sample in a study of cytomegalovirus exposure and HLA in healthy donors. Libraries were prepared by immunoSEQ multiplex PCR; TCRdb keeps only in-frame clonotypes and omits some of them. The table lists tens of thousands of clones, about two thirds of them singletons. The sample taken for sequencing was PBMCs. These receptor sequences come from a woman in her thirties or forties in good health and CMV-seropositive. The CDR3 runs from the conserved cysteine through the conserved F or W. The D gene is left open where the match is weak. Only some rows state a clone size, as once, few, many or a class for expanded clones.

D gene,clone size,V gene,J gene,CDR3 DNA,CDR3 protein
TRBD2,NA,TRBV5-4,TRBJ2-2,TGTGCCAGCAGCACACGGACTAGCGGGAGCGGCGGGGAGCTGTTTTTT,CASSTRTSGSGGELFF
NA,NA,TRBV11-2,TRBJ1-3,TGTGCCAGCAGCTTTGCAGGGATAATCGGAAACACCATATATTTT,CASSFAGIIGNTIYF
NA,NA,TRBV9,TRBJ1-5,TGTGCCAGCAGCGTAGGGACAGAGAATCAGCCCCAGCATTTT,CASSVGTENQPQHF
TRBD2,NA,TRBV30,TRBJ2-5,TGTGCCTGCACTAGCGTACAAGAGACCCAGTACTTC,CACTSVQETQYF
TRBD1,NA,TRBV13,TRBJ1-4,TGTGCCAGCAGCCCGGACAGGGTTGGAAAACTGTTTTTT,CASSPDRVGKLFF
TRBD1,few,TRBV7-3,TRBJ1-1,TGTGCCAGCAGCCAAGGGTCTACAGGGGGCACTGAAGCTTTCTTT,CASSQGSTGGTEAFF
NA,NA,TRBV4-1,TRBJ2-7,TGCGCCAGCAGCCTCTCGGATAAGCAGGCCAACGAGCAGTACTTC,CASSLSDKQANEQYF
NA,NA,TRBV18,TRBJ1-2,TGTGCCAGCTCACCACGGGGGGTTGAAGGCTACACCTTC,CASSPRGVEGYTF
NA,once,TRBV5-4,TRBJ2-7,TGTGCCAGCAGCTCAACAGGGTCGAGCGAGCAGTACTTC,CASSSTGSSEQYF
TRBD2,NA,TRBV7-2,TRBJ2-1,TGTGCCAGCAGCCCCGGGACTAGCGGGGGGGTACTCTACAATGAGCAGTTCTTC,CASSPGTSGGVLYNEQFF
NA,NA,TRBV11-3,TRBJ2-1,TGTGCCAGCAGGTTACACGGCGGGGGCCCCTACAATGAGCAGTTCTTC,CASRLHGGGPYNEQFF